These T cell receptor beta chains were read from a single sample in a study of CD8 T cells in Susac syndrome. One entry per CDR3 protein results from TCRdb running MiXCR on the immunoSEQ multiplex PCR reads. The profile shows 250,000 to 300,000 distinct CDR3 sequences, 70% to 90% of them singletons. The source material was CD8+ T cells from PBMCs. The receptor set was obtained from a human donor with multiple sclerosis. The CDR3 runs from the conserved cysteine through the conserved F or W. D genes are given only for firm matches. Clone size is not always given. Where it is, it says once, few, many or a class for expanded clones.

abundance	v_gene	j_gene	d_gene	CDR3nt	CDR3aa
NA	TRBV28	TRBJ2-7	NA	TGTGCCAGCAAAGAGGGCTACGAGCAGTACTTC	CASKEGYEQYF
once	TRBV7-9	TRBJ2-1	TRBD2	TGTGCCAGCAGCTTAGCGCTAGCGGGAGGGAATGAGCAGTTCTTC	CASSLALAGGNEQFF
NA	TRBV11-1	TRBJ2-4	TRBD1	TGTGCCAGCAGCACCGGACAGGGGGAGGACATTCAGTACTTC	CASSTGQGEDIQYF
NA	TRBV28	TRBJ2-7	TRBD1	TGTGCCAGCAGTCCCCACGGACAGGGAGCCTACGAGCAGTACTTC	CASSPHGQGAYEQYF
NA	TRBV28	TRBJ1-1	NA	TGTGCCAGCAGTTTACACATTGAAGCTTTCTTT	CASSLHIEAFF
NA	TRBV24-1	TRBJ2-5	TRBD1	TGTGCCACCAGTGACCGGGGACAGGGTTCAGAGACCCAGTACTTC	CATSDRGQGSETQYF
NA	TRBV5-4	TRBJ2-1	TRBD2	TGTGCCAGCAGCCCACCGGGACTAGCGGAATACAATGAGCAGTTCTTC	CASSPPGLAEYNEQFF
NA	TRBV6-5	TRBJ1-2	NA	TGTGCCAGCAGTTACTCCCAGGCATTCTATGGCTACACCTTC	CASSYSQAFYGYTF
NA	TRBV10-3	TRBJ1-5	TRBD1	TGTGCCATCAGCCCGGGATATGACAGGGCCCACAATCAGCCCCAGCATTTT	CAISPGYDRAHNQPQHF
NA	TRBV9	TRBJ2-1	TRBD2	TGTGCCAGCAGCTCGGACATCGGACAAGCGGGAGGGCCCCGCGATGAGCAGTTCTTC	CASSSDIGQAGGPRDEQFF
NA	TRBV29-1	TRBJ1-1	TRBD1	TGCAGCGTTGAACCGTGGACAGGTCAAGGTACTGAAGCTTTCTTT	CSVEPWTGQGTEAFF
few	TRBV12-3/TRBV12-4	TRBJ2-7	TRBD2	TGTGCCAGCAGCCCCACCAGCGGGGGAATCTACGAGCAGTACTTC	CASSPTSGGIYEQYF
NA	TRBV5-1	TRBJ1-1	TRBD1	TGCGCCAGCAGCTTGACCGGGACAGGGTTCATGAACACTGAAGCTTTCTTT	CASSLTGTGFMNTEAFF
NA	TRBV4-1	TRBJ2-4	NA	TGCGCCAGCAGCCAAGATCTGGCAGCGGGTGCCAAAAACATTCAGTACTTC	CASSQDLAAGAKNIQYF
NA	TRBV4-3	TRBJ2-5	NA	TGCGCCAGCAGCCAAGACGGGCCTCCCTCGTCCCAAGAGACCCAGTACTTC	CASSQDGPPSSQETQYF
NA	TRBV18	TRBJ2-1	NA	TGTGCCAGCTCACCACCCGACTTACTCTCCTACAATGAGCAGTTCTTC	CASSPPDLLSYNEQFF
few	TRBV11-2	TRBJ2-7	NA	TGTGCCAGCAGCTTAGCGGGAACGACCTACGAGCAGTACTTC	CASSLAGTTYEQYF
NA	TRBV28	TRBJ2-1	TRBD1	TGTGCCAGCAGTTTATTACAGGGGCCCTACAATGAGCAGTTCTTC	CASSLLQGPYNEQFF
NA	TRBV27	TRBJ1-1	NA	TGTGCCAGCAGGGTTGGACAGTCGAACACTGAAGCTTTCTTT	CASRVGQSNTEAFF
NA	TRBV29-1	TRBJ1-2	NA	TGCAGCGTTGAAGATCGGGACTATGGCTACACCTTC	CSVEDRDYGYTF
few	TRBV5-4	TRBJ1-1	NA	TGTGCCAGCAGCGCACGGGGCTGGAACACTGAAGCTTTCTTT	CASSARGWNTEAFF
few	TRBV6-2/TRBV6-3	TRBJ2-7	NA	TGTGCCAGCAGTTACGGTGGAAGGGGAGGCGAGCAGTACTTC	CASSYGGRGGEQYF
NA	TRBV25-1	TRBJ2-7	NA	TGTGCCAGCGGTGGCGGCGGGTCAAGCGCCTACGAGCAGTACTTC	CASGGGGSSAYEQYF